Given below is one T cell receptor (beta chain) in context. The CDR3 spans 15 residues. Looked up from germline, CDR1 is KGHSH and CDR2 is LQKENI. The junction had 7 bases not matched to a gene; V was cut back by 4 bases and J by 2 bases. In the authors' methods: Reference gene primer amplification yielded estimated nucleated cell counts. Clones were read by immunoSEQ multiplex PCR, and TCRdb kept only the in-frame ones, dropping some. V and J calls and clone size are copied from that table; D and trimming were computed from the DNA. The repertoire holds about 80,000 clones, with 84% as singletons. This sample is drawn from a study of blood T cell repertoires in COVID-19. Study-wide background: Acute and convalescent COVID-19 specimens originated in the United States, Italy and Spain. From T cells, B-cell-depleted T cells, or PBMCs came the material, which was cDNA or gDNA.

The sample was peripheral blood. This clonotype was sampled from a man aged 45-65 years with acute or convalescent COVID-19. This chain joins TRBV18 and TRBJ2-7; TRBD2 aligns across 8 bases. The CDR3 protein is CASSRGLADAYEQYF. DNA for the CDR3: TGTGCCAGCTCACGCGGACTAGCCGATGCCTACGAGCAGTACTTC.